This TCR beta chain was identified during a study of blood T cell repertoires in COVID-19. Study-wide context: PBMCs, B-cell-depleted T cells, or T cells were the source of the cDNA or gDNA that made up the material.

Authors' analysis steps: Using reference gene primer amplification, nucleated cell counts were estimated. Profiled with immunoSEQ multiplex PCR; TCRdb holds only in-frame clones, not every one. From that table come the V and J calls and clone size; the DNA was used to work out D and trimming. The profile shows some 83,000 clones, around 88% of them singletons. Specimen: peripheral blood. This TCR came from a woman older than 75 with active or convalescent COVID-19.

DNA of the CDR3: TGTGCCAGTAGTAGACAGGGGATGAACACTGAAGCTTTCTTT. As protein: CASSRQGMNTEAFF. The gene calls are TRBV19 and TRBJ1-1; TRBD1 matches at 8 bases. The trim removed 4 bases at V and 0 bases at J, leaving 1 base unmatched. CDR1 and CDR2 (germline): LNHDA, SQIVND (reference sequence). CDR3 length: 14 residues.